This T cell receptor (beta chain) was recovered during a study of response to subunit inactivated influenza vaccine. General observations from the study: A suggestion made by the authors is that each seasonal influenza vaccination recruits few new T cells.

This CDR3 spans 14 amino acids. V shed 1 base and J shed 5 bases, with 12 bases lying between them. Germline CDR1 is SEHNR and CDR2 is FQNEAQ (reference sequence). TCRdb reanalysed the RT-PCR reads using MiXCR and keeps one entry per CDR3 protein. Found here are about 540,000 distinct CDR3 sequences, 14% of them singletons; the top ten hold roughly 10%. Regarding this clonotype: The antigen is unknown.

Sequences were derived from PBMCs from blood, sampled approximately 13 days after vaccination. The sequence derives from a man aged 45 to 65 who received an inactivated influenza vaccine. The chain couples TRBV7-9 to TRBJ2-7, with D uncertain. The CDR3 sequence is CASSLGVYSDEQYF. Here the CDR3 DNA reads TGTGCCAGCAGCTTAGGGGTCTATTCGGACGAGCAGTACTTC.